These 12 T cell receptor beta chains originate from one sample sequenced in a study of CD8+ T cells in alopecia areata. Extracted RNA was reverse transcribed into cDNA, the sequencing template. This table comes from immunoSEQ multiplex PCR, and its TCRdb copy is limited to in-frame clones, with some not included. The table shows roughly 220,000 clones, with more than 55% occurring only once. Described treatment: oral pan-JAK inhibitor, 5-10 mg twice daily. Sequences were derived from CD4+ T cells sorted from blood, sampled around week 44, from a patient treated with tofacitinib. Every receptor here comes from a human donor with alopecia areata.

This sequence joins TRBV6-1 and TRBJ2-1, with 9 bases fitting TRBD2. The trim removed 2 bases at V and 14 bases at J, leaving 10 bases unmatched. The CDR3 covers 14 residues. CDR1 and CDR2 from the germline V gene are MNHNS and SASEGT. CDR3 region: CASSETERRLAEFF. CDR3 DNA sequence: TGTGCCAGCAGTGAAACGGAAAGGAGACTAGCGGAGTTCTTC.

CDR3 residues: CAWTGAPRQAFF. The DNA for the CDR3 is TGTGCCTGGACGGGGGCACCGAGGCAAGCTTTCTTT. This chain joins TRBV30 and TRBJ1-1; D is perhaps TRBD1 (6 bases). CDR1 is GTSNPN, CDR2 SVGIG, per germline (reference sequence). This CDR3 contains 12 residues. Deletions cut 4 bases from V and 9 bases from J, with 15 bases between.

The chain has TRBV10-3 and TRBJ1-6; TRBD1 aligns across 9 bases. Trimming at V came to 6 bases and at J to 8 bases, leaving 2 bases not matched to a gene. The CDR3 is made up of 13 amino acids. CDR1 ENHRY and CDR2 SYGVKD come from the germline V gene. The CDR3 is CAIRRDRDSPLHF. CDR3 sequence (DNA): TGTGCCATCAGGAGGGACAGGGATTCACCCCTCCACTTT.

The CDR3 protein is CASSDYRTPTYNEQFF. The DNA of the CDR3 is TGTGCCAGCAGCGATTATCGGACCCCTACCTACAATGAGCAGTTCTTC. The chain is built from TRBV25-1 and TRBJ2-1; D remains ambiguous. CDR1 is MGHDK, CDR2 SYGVNS, per germline. The CDR3 has 16 amino acids. V was trimmed by 6 bases and J by 2 bases, leaving 17 bases between them.

This sequence joins TRBV27 and TRBJ2-2; no firm D call. The CDR3 length is 14 residues. Looked up from germline, CDR1 is MNHEY and CDR2 is SMNVEV (reference sequence). V lost 7 bases and J lost 5, with 14 bases in between. The CDR3 is CASKEDWGTGELFF. The CDR3 DNA reads as TGTGCCAGCAAAGAGGATTGGGGTACCGGGGAGCTGTTTTTT.

The CDR3 coding sequence is TGTGCCAGCAGCCCTGACAGAAATCAGCCCCAGCATTTT. It is translated as CASSPDRNQPQHF. The chain uses TRBV7-3 and TRBJ1-5, with D maybe TRBD1 (5 bases). This CDR3 has 13 residues. Germline V gene data show CDR1 as SGHTA and CDR2 as FQGTGA. V was pared by 5 bases and J by 4 bases, with 9 bases between.

This chain links TRBV1 with TRBJ2-1; the table's D gene call, TRBD1, was not cross checked with the DNA. TRBV1 is deemed a pseudogene. CDR3 length: 15 amino acids. The CDR3 bases are TGCACCAGCAGCCAAGATCAGGGTGGCCTGGATGAGCAGTTCTTC. Amino acid sequence: CTSSQDQGGLDEQFF.

The CDR3 DNA is TGCGCCAGCAGCCAAGAACCAGGGAGCTATGGCTACACCTTC. Amino acid sequence: CASSQEPGSYGYTF. The chain links TRBV4-3 to TRBJ1-2, with TRBD1 as a possible D gene (5 bases). The V gene lost 0 bases and the J gene lost 4 bases, with 9 bases spanning the gap. The germline CDR1 and CDR2 sequences are LGHNA and YSLEER. The CDR3 loop spans 14 amino acids.

V and J are TRBV4-3 and TRBJ2-5; 8 bases agree with TRBD1. The CDR3 extends over 15 amino acids. Germline CDR1 is LGHNA and CDR2 is YSLEER. Losses at the gene ends were 1 base for V and 3 bases for J; bases not matched to a gene: 4. The CDR3, as DNA: TGCGCCAGCAGCCAAGGGACAGGGCTAGAAGAGACCCAGTACTTC. Protein: CASSQGTGLEETQYF.

At least ten counts were recorded for this clone. The gene calls are TRBV2 and TRBJ1-2, with D maybe TRBD1 (5 bases). CDR1 SNHLY and CDR2 FYNNEI come from the germline V gene. V was pared by 4 bases and J by 10 bases, with 16 bases between. The CDR3 runs 13 residues. DNA of the CDR3: TGTGCCAGCAGTGTTCCGACAGCCACTTACTACACCTTC. It is translated as CASSVPTATYYTF.

The chain carries TRBV27 and TRBJ2-3; D uncertain. This CDR3 spans 15 amino acids. Germline V gives CDR1 MNHEY, CDR2 SMNVEV (reference sequence). Trimming shortened V by 2 bases and J by 2 bases, and 11 bases separated the two germline ends. The CDR3 nucleotides read TGTGCCAGCAGTTTAAAGGGAAGACACACAGATACGCAGTATTTT. Its translation is CASSLKGRHTDTQYF.

The chain carries TRBV7-2 and TRBJ2-3; D call uncertain. V was cut by 5 bases and J by 3 bases, with 6 bases left in between. The CDR3 loop spans 12 amino acids. Germline CDR1 and CDR2: SGHTA and FQGNSA. This chain's CDR3 is CASSTHTDTQYF. The DNA for the CDR3 is TGTGCCAGCAGCACCCATACAGATACGCAGTATTTT.